This T cell receptor (beta chain) is drawn from a study of cytomegalovirus exposure and HLA in healthy donors. For the study at large: Later analysis reported that the 120 validation repertoires shared the platform of the roughly 630 first-cohort repertoires.

CDR3 size: 9 residues. The V and J ends lost 9 bases and 9 bases respectively, with 6 bases between them. Germline V CDR1 and CDR2: WSHSY, SAAADI. Among the 120 subjects of the validation cohort, separate from the roughly 700-subject first cohort, were the donors. Repertoires were generated with immunoSEQ multiplex PCR, while TCRdb's copy carries only in-frame clones and drops some. This table has more than 200,000 clones, about 92% appearing once. The J gene is TRBJ2-1, the V gene TRBV10-2; D is undetermined. Specimen: PBMCs. The source of this sequence is a young woman in good health and CMV-seronegative. CDR3 DNA: TGCGCCAGTACCTCTGAGCAGTTCTTC. It is translated as CASTSEQFF.